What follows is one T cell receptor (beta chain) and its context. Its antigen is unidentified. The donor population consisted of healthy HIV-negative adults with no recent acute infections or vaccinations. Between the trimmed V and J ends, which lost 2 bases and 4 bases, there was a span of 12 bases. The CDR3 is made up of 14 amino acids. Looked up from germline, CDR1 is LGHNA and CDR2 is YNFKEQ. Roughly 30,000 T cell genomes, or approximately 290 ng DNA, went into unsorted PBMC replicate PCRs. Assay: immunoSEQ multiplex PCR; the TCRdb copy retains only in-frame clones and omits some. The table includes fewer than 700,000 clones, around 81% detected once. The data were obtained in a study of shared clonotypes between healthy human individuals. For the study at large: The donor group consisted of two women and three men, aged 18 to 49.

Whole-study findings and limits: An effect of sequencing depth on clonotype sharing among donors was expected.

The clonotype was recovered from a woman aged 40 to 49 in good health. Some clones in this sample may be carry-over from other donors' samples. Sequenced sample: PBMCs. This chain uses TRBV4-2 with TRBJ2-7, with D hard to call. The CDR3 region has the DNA TGTGCCAGCAGCCAACACAACGACGGATACGAGCAGTACTTC. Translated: CASSQHNDGYEQYF.